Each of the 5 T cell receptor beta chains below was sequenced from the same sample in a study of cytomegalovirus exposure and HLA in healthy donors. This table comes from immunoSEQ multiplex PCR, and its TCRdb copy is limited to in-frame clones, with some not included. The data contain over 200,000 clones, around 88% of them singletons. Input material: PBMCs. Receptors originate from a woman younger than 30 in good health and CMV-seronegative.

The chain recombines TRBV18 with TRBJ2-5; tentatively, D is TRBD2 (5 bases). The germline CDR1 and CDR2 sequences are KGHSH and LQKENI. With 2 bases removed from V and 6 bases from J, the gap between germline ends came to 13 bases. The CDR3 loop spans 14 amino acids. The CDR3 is CASSPSGLIKTQYF. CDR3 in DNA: TGTGCCAGCTCACCAAGTGGACTGATAAAGACCCAGTACTTC. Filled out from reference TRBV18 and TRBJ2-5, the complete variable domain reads NAGVMQNPRHLVRRRGQEARLRCSPMKGHSHVYWYRQLPEEGLKFMVYLQKENIIDESGMPKERFSAEFPKEGPSILRIQQVVRGDSAAYFCASSPSGLIKTQYFGPGTRLLVL.

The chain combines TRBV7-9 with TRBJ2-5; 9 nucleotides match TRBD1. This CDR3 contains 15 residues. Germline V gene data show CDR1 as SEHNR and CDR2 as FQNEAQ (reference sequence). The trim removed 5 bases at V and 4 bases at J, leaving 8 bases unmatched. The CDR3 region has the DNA TGTGCCAGCAGCCCTACAGGGGGCGCGGGAGAGACCCAGTACTTC. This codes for CASSPTGGAGETQYF.

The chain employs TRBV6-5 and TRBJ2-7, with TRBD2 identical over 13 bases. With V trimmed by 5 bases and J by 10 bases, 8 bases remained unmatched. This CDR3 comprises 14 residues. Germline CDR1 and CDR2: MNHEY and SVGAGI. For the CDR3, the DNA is TGTGCCAGCAGTCCGGGACTAGCGGGAACACCCCAGTACTTC. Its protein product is CASSPGLAGTPQYF.

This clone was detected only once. The CDR3 here is CASSSPTSGVSYNEQFF. CDR3 DNA: TGTGCCAGCAGTTCACCCACTAGCGGGGTCTCCTACAATGAGCAGTTCTTC. The chain carries TRBV27 and TRBJ2-1, with 10 positions matching TRBD2. CDR3 length: 17 residues. The ends lost 4 bases at V and 0 bases at J; junction bases unmatched: 6. Germline CDR1 reads MNHEY; CDR2 reads SMNVEV (reference sequence).

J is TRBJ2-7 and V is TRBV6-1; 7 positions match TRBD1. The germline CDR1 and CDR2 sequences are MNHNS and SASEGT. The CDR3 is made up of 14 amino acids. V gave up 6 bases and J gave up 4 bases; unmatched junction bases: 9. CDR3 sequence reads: CASSNSRQGYEQYF. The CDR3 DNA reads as TGTGCCAGCAGCAACTCCCGACAGGGTTACGAGCAGTACTTC.